A selection of T cell receptor beta chains follows, all from one sample in a study of beta chain features in type 1 diabetes. Using immunoSEQ multiplex PCR, the repertoire was profiled, and TCRdb retains in-frame clones only, with some absent. The data contain around 280,000 clones, 15% of them singletons. Source material: naive CD4+ T cells from blood. Every receptor here comes from a man between 18 and 29 years old with type 1 diabetes. CDR3s include the opening cysteine and the closing phenylalanine or tryptophan. D genes are given only for firm matches. The size of a clone is reported for some rows only, either as once, few or many, or as a class for expanded clones.

NA	TRBD1	TRBV7-6	TRBJ2-5	TGTGCCAGCAGCTTGACAGGGATCTTGGAGACCCAGTACTTC	CASSLTGILETQYF
few	TRBD1	TRBV11-2	TRBJ1-4	TGTGCCAGCAGTCGGGACAGGGCTGAAAAACTGTTTTTT	CASSRDRAEKLFF
NA	TRBD1	TRBV7-9	TRBJ2-7	TGTGCCAGCAGCCAGACCGGGACAGGGGGATCCGAGCAGTACTTC	CASSQTGTGGSEQYF
NA	NA	TRBV29-1	TRBJ2-2	TGCAGCGCTGGGAGACAGGCAACCGGGGAGCTGTTTTTT	CSAGRQATGELFF
few	NA	TRBV19	TRBJ2-1	TGTGCCAGTAGTATTCCGCGCTATGAGCAGTTCTTC	CASSIPRYEQFF
NA	TRBD1	TRBV29-1	TRBJ1-2	TGCAGCGTGAGAGTCATCTCCGTGGCCCCGGGACAGGGTCTGATTCTACGAGGCTACACCTTC	CSVRVISVAPGQGLILRGYTF
few	TRBD1	TRBV5-1	TRBJ2-1	TGCGCCAGCAGCCCGCACCTAACAGGGGGCATCTACAATGAGCAGTTCTTC	CASSPHLTGGIYNEQFF
few	TRBD2	TRBV7-9	TRBJ2-2	TGTGCCAGCACCACCTGGACTAGCGGGAAGTTCGAGCTGTTTTTT	CASTTWTSGKFELFF
NA	TRBD1	TRBV30	TRBJ2-3	TGTGCCTGCCATTCCCGTGACAGGGGGCGCACAGATACGCAGTATTTT	CACHSRDRGRTDTQYF
few	NA	TRBV6-5	TRBJ2-2	TGTGCCAGCAGTGACCGGGCCGGGGAGCTGTTTTTT	CASSDRAGELFF
few	TRBD1	TRBV5-1	TRBJ1-6	TGCGCCAGCAGCGTGTCAGGGGGCCATAATTCACCCCTCCACTTT	CASSVSGGHNSPLHF
NA	NA	TRBV6-6	TRBJ2-5	TGTGCCAGCAGTTACTCATCTGAACTCGGGAAGACCCAGTACTTC	CASSYSSELGKTQYF
few	TRBD2	TRBV5-1	TRBJ2-1	TGCGCCAGCAGCGGACTAGCGGGAGGAGGGGAGCAGTTCTTC	CASSGLAGGGEQFF
few	TRBD1	TRBV5-1	TRBJ2-5	TGCGCCAGCAGCGACGCCGGGACAGGTGAAGAGACCCAGTACTTC	CASSDAGTGEETQYF
NA	NA	TRBV20-1	TRBJ1-4	TGCAGTGCTAGCCTAAGTGAAAAACTGTTTTTT	CSASLSEKLFF
NA	NA	TRBV19	TRBJ1-2	TGTGCCAGTTGGGGCCGCTTCTATGGCTACACCTTC	CASWGRFYGYTF
NA	TRBD1	TRBV18	TRBJ2-7	TGTGCCAGCTCCCCTGCTATTCGGGACAGAGCCTACGAGCAGTACTTC	CASSPAIRDRAYEQYF
NA	TRBD1	TRBV9	TRBJ2-7	TGTGCCAGCAGCTCTCAGGGGGCCGGGGGCGAGCAGTACTTC	CASSSQGAGGEQYF
few	NA	TRBV6-6	TRBJ1-3	TGTGCCAGCCGGACTGACTCTGGAAACACCATATATTTT	CASRTDSGNTIYF
NA	NA	TRBV2	TRBJ2-5	TGTGCCAGCTCGGGGTTCCAAGAGACCCAGTACTTC	CASSGFQETQYF
few	TRBD1	TRBV2	TRBJ2-7	TGTGCCAGCAGTCGACAGGGCTACGAGCAGTACTTC	CASSRQGYEQYF
NA	NA	TRBV5-1	TRBJ2-2	TGCGCCAGCAGCTTGGGATGGGGGCTCTGGGCGAACACCGGGGAGCTGTTTTTT	CASSLGWGLWANTGELFF
few	TRBD1	TRBV18	TRBJ2-5	TGTGCCAGCTCCCTCCAAGCCGGGACAGAAAAGACCCAGTACTTC	CASSLQAGTEKTQYF
NA	TRBD1	TRBV7-2	TRBJ2-6	TGTGCCAACAGGGGGCCCGCTGGGGCCAACGTCCTGACTTTC	CANRGPAGANVLTF
few	NA	TRBV7-2	TRBJ1-2	TGTGCCAGCAGCCCCCCCGGAGGTTACTATGGCTACACCTTC	CASSPPGGYYGYTF
NA	NA	TRBV5-6	TRBJ1-5	TGTGCCAGCAGCTTAACCGGGTCTGGGTCCCAGCCCCAGCATTTT	CASSLTGSGSQPQHF
few	NA	TRBV4-2	TRBJ2-4	TGTGCCAGCAGCCAAGACGGGGGGCGGGACATTCAGTACTTC	CASSQDGGRDIQYF
few	TRBD1	TRBV5-1	TRBJ2-7	TGCGCCAGCAGCTCGGGACAGCTATCCTCCTACGAGCAGTACTTC	CASSSGQLSSYEQYF
few	NA	TRBV28	TRBJ2-7	TGTGCCAGCAGATCTAGAGAGTACGAGCAGTACTTC	CASRSREYEQYF
few	NA	TRBV28	TRBJ1-1	TGTGCCAGCGGACAATGGAGTTTCTCGGGCACTGAAGCTTTCTTT	CASGQWSFSGTEAFF
once	NA	TRBV5-1	TRBJ1-1	TGCGCCAGCAGCTTCAATTACGGACAGTATGAAGCTTTCTTT	CASSFNYGQYEAFF
NA	NA	TRBV5-1	TRBJ2-5	TGCGCCAGCAGCTTGGGAGTTCTCCAAGAGACCCAGTACTTC	CASSLGVLQETQYF
few	NA	TRBV11-2	TRBJ2-1	TGTGCCAGCAGCTTATCTCAGGGAAGGTACAATGAGCAGTTCTTC	CASSLSQGRYNEQFF
NA	TRBD1	TRBV5-1	TRBJ1-4	TGCGCCAGCAGCTTGTCCGGGACAGGGGATGAAAAACTGTTTTTT	CASSLSGTGDEKLFF
NA	TRBD2	TRBV23-1	TRBJ2-2	TGCGCCAGCAGTCAATGCTATGTAGGACTAGCGAATGAGAACACCGGGGAGCTGTTTTTT	CASSQCYVGLANENTGELFF
NA	NA	TRBV19	TRBJ2-1	TGTGCCAGTAGTATGCGGTTCTTC	CASSMRFF
NA	NA	TRBV28	TRBJ2-1	TGTGCCAGCAGTCGGTACAATGAGCAGTTCTTC	CASSRYNEQFF
few	NA	TRBV5-1	TRBJ2-2	TGCGCCAGCAGCTCCCGGACAGAATTTACCGGGGAGCTGTTTTTT	CASSSRTEFTGELFF
NA	NA	TRBV15	TRBJ2-7	TGTGCCACCAGCAGAGAGACGGGTGCCTACGAGCAGTACTTC	CATSRETGAYEQYF
NA	TRBD1	TRBV6-6	TRBJ1-4	TGTGCCAGCGCGCGACAGGGGGCTTCTAATGAAAAACTGTTTTTT	CASARQGASNEKLFF
few	TRBD2	TRBV19	TRBJ2-1	TGTGCCAGTACCCAGGGTAGTGGCGGGAGAGGACGAAATGAGCAGTTCTTC	CASTQGSGGRGRNEQFF
NA	NA	TRBV19	TRBJ1-5	TGTGCCAGTAGTAGACAGTTTTCGAATCAGCCCCAGCATTTT	CASSRQFSNQPQHF
NA	NA	TRBV27	TRBJ2-7	TGTGCCAGCGGATTTCCTGGCGGGGCCTACGAGCAGTACTTC	CASGFPGGAYEQYF
few	NA	TRBV25-1	TRBJ2-1	TGTGCCAGCAGTGAGCCCGGGAGCCACCACAATGAGCAGTTCTTC	CASSEPGSHHNEQFF
few	NA	TRBV5-1	TRBJ2-7	TGCGCCAGCAGCCGCCGGGAGCGGGCCTACGAGCAGTACTTC	CASSRRERAYEQYF
NA	NA	TRBV6-5	TRBJ1-2	TGTGCCAGCAGTGAAACACACCGCAGGGGCTACACCTTC	CASSETHRRGYTF
NA	TRBD1	TRBV29-1	TRBJ2-7	TGCAGCGTCTCCGGGACAGGGAGCTCCTACGAGCAGTACTTC	CSVSGTGSSYEQYF
NA	TRBD1	TRBV7-6	TRBJ1-1	TGTGCCAGCAGCCCCTCACCTCCTCGACAGGGTGGGAACACTGAAGCTTTCTTT	CASSPSPPRQGGNTEAFF
few	TRBD2	TRBV9	TRBJ2-7	TGTGCCAGCAGCGTAGGACTAGCGTTTGACTACGAGCAGTACTTC	CASSVGLAFDYEQYF
NA	TRBD1	TRBV10-3	TRBJ2-2	TGTGCCACCCTGGGACAGGGCGACACCGGGGAGCTGTTTTTT	CATLGQGDTGELFF
few	NA	TRBV10-3	TRBJ2-7	TGTGCCATCAGTGATTGGGGCAGGGACTCCTACGAGCAGTACTTC	CAISDWGRDSYEQYF
NA	TRBD1	TRBV30	TRBJ2-5	TGTGCCTGGAGTCAAGGGGGCGGAGAGACCCAGTACTTC	CAWSQGGGETQYF
few	TRBD1	TRBV18	TRBJ2-5	TGTGCCAGCTCACCACGGCCCGGGACAGAACAAGAGACCCAGTACTTC	CASSPRPGTEQETQYF
NA	TRBD1	TRBV5-1	TRBJ2-7	TGCGCCAGCAGCCCAAGGGACAGGGCCCCTGATGAGCAGTACTTC	CASSPRDRAPDEQYF